The 14 T cell receptor beta chains given below trace back to one sample, sequenced in a study of technical replicates of blood from a few donors. The data were produced by immunoSEQ multiplex PCR, yet TCRdb's version contains in-frame clones alone and is incomplete. The table shows about 75,000 clones, with 97% occurring only once. The material sequenced was T cells isolated from PBMCs. The receptors come from a human donor in good health.

J is TRBJ2-5 and V is TRBV5-1, with a tentative D call TRBD1 (5 bases). Germline V gives CDR1 SGHRS, CDR2 YFSETQ. V lost 3 bases and J lost 2, with 14 bases in between. The CDR3 totals 15 residues. CDR3 nucleotides: TGCGCCAGCAGCTCAGTTGACAGACAGCAAGAGACCCAGTACTTC. Translation gives CASSSVDRQQETQYF.

This clone was seen just once. V is TRBV15 and J is TRBJ1-1; 8 bases are shared with TRBD1. Germline V CDR1 and CDR2: LNHNV, YYDKDF (reference sequence). The V segment lost 8 bases and the J segment 5 bases; nucleotides outside the gene matches: 4. The CDR3 covers 12 residues. The CDR3 here is CATQGASTEAFF. CDR3 sequence (DNA): TGTGCCACCCAGGGGGCAAGTACTGAAGCTTTCTTT.

The chain couples TRBV7-8 to TRBJ2-1; D remains ambiguous. The CDR3 is 12 amino acids. Germline CDR1 SGHVS, CDR2 FQNEAQ. Trimming stripped 8 bases from V and 5 bases from J, with 10 bases between. The CDR3 coding sequence is TGTGCCAGCTCATCTAAACACAATGAGCAGTTCTTC. Its protein product is CASSSKHNEQFF.

The chain employs TRBV18 and TRBJ1-5; weak D call: TRBD1 (5 bases). Germline V lookup: CDR1 KGHSH, CDR2 LQKENI. The CDR3 has 16 amino acids. V was clipped by 3 bases and J by 0 bases, with 12 bases between them. The DNA for the CDR3 is TGTGCCAGCTCACCGCCGGGGGTCACTAGCAATCAGCCCCAGCATTTT. Amino acid sequence: CASSPPGVTSNQPQHF.

This clone was found a few times. The V gene is TRBV5-1, the J gene TRBJ2-5; D may be TRBD2 (6 bases). This CDR3 region has 14 residues. The germline gives CDR1 SGHRS, CDR2 YFSETQ. Trimming pared 1 base from V and 5 bases from J, leaving 12 bases between. CDR3 amino acids: CASSLSGGRETQYF. The CDR3 nucleotides read TGCGCCAGCAGCTTGAGCGGAGGGAGGGAGACCCAGTACTTC. Supplemented by reference TRBV5-1 and TRBJ2-5, the full variable domain reads KAGVTQTPRYLIKTRGQQVTLSCSPISGHRSVSWYQQTPGQGLQFLFEYFSETQRNKGNFPGRFSGRQFSNSRSEMNVSTLELGDSALYLCASSLSGGRETQYFGPGTRLLVL.

The rearrangement joins TRBV11-3 to TRBJ1-1, with D possibly matching TRBD1 (6 bases). This CDR3 contains 14 residues. The V and J ends lost 4 bases and 6 bases respectively, with 15 bases between them. In germline, CDR1 is SGHNT, CDR2 YENEEA. The CDR3, as DNA: TGTGCCAGCAGCTATTCCTACAGGGCCCCTGAAGCTTTCTTT. It is translated as CASSYSYRAPEAFF.

This clone appeared once. The V gene is TRBV6-5, the J gene TRBJ2-7; possible D gene TRBD2, 5 bases. This CDR3 is built from 14 residues. Trimming removed 5 bases from V and 0 bases from J, with 11 bases in between. CDR1 is MNHEY and CDR2 is SVGAGI in the germline V gene. This chain's CDR3 is CASSARESSYEQYF. The CDR3 DNA follows: TGTGCCAGCAGTGCCCGGGAAAGCTCCTACGAGCAGTACTTC.

Regarding this clone: Distinct nucleotide sequences in the sample also encode this CDR3. The chain joins TRBV29-1 to TRBJ2-5; 9 nucleotides align to TRBD2. The trim removed 6 bases at V and 1 base at J, leaving 21 bases unmatched. The CDR3 consists of 19 residues. From germline, CDR1 is SQVTM and CDR2 ANQGSEA. CDR3 protein: CSVGGLAGEIGNRQETQYF. CDR3 nucleotides: TGCAGCGTCGGGGGACTAGCAGGAGAGATTGGTAATCGCCAAGAGACCCAGTACTTC.

As DNA, the CDR3 is TGTGCCAGCAGCTTAGGCAGTGGCATCAATGAGCAGTTCTTC. This codes for CASSLGSGINEQFF. The V gene is TRBV7-9, the J gene TRBJ2-1; D unclear. The V end lost 1 base, the J end lost 6 bases, and 10 bases lay between the germline ends. Germline V gives CDR1 SEHNR, CDR2 FQNEAQ (reference sequence). The CDR3 has 14 residues.

The chain carries TRBV11-3 and TRBJ2-3, with D tentatively TRBD2 (6 bases). The V end was cut by 5 bases, the J end by 1 base, with 16 bases between. Germline CDR1 is SGHNT and CDR2 is YENEEA. CDR3 length equals 16 residues. CDR3 region: CASSLQVGTRTDTQYF. CDR3 DNA: TGTGCCAGCAGCCTACAGGTGGGGACTCGCACAGATACGCAGTATTTT.

The CDR3 nucleotides are TGTGCCAGCAGCCAAGAGACTAGCGGGGGGGCGGGTCGGAATACGCAGTATTTT. It yields the protein CASSQETSGGAGRNTQYF. This chain connects TRBV4-2 to TRBJ2-3, with TRBD2 matching 14 bases. Trimming cost V 0 bases and J 7 bases; bases outside gene matches: 9. The germline V gene encodes CDR1 LGHNA and CDR2 YNFKEQ. CDR3 length: 18 amino acids.

The V and J genes are TRBV9 and TRBJ1-1; 10 bases are a match to TRBD1. V dropped 4 bases and J dropped 4; count of bases not matched to a gene: 7. Germline-derived CDR1 and CDR2 are SGDLS and YYNGEE. CDR3 length equals 15 residues. Written as DNA, the CDR3 is TGTGCCAGCAGCAAAACGGGACAGGGGAGCACTGAAGCTTTCTTT. It translates to CASSKTGQGSTEAFF.

The CDR3 DNA reads TGTGCCAGCAGCGTAGCCGGGGGGGCACAAGAGACCCAGTACTTC. Amino acids: CASSVAGGAQETQYF. The rearrangement links TRBV9 to TRBJ2-5, with 8 bases matching TRBD2. With 0 bases clipped from V and 2 bases from J, the junction kept 3 bases outside the gene matches. The length of the CDR3 is 15 residues. Germline assignment: CDR1 SGDLS and CDR2 YYNGEE.

The chain carries TRBV7-9 and TRBJ1-3; weak D call: TRBD1 (5 bases). Germline assignment: CDR1 SEHNR and CDR2 FQNEAQ (reference sequence). V lost 4 bases, J lost 7 bases, and 17 bases lay in between. The CDR3 has 15 amino acids. CDR3 in DNA: TGTGCCAGCAGCTCCCTCGGTCAGGGTGGGAACACCATATATTTT. Translated, it gives CASSSLGQGGNTIYF.